Below, 8 T cell receptor beta chains from the same sample are listed, as sequenced in a study of blood T cell repertoires in COVID-19. Sequencing was performed with immunoSEQ multiplex PCR; in TCRdb, only in-frame clones are kept and a portion is missing. The table records some 290,000 clones, roughly 90% of them present only once. Sequencing input: peripheral blood. Receptors were obtained from a woman in her thirties with COVID-19, enrolled during active disease.

V is TRBV9 and J is TRBJ1-2; 8 bases map to TRBD1. The CDR3 runs to 14 residues. CDR1 is SGDLS and CDR2 is YYNGEE in the germline V gene. J lost 3 bases, V lost 2 bases, and 3 bases had no gene match. This CDR3 reads CASSVGQGYYGYTF. The CDR3 DNA is TGTGCCAGCAGCGTCGGACAGGGCTACTATGGCTACACCTTC.

The rearrangement uses TRBV30 and TRBJ1-3; TRBD1 matches at 8 bases. CDR1 is GTSNPN and CDR2 is SVGIG in the germline V gene (reference sequence). V dropped 2 bases and J dropped 4; count of bases not matched to a gene: 10. The CDR3 consists of 16 residues. The chain's CDR3 is CAWSLTQGARGNTIYF. In DNA, the CDR3 is TGTGCCTGGAGTCTTACTCAGGGGGCGCGCGGAAACACCATATATTTT.

The chain carries TRBV9 and TRBJ2-7, with 8 bases matching TRBD1. The CDR3 covers 13 residues. Germline V gene data show CDR1 as SGDLS and CDR2 as YYNGEE. The V gene end was trimmed by 4 bases and the J gene end by 5 bases; junction bases not matched to a gene: 5. The chain's CDR3 is CASSRQGLNEQYF. CDR3 sequence (DNA): TGTGCCAGCAGCCGACAGGGGCTCAACGAGCAGTACTTC.

Worth noting for this clone: The junction differs from germline at one of its ends, possibly a read error. V and J are TRBV7-7 and TRBJ2-7; weak D call: TRBD1 (6 bases). This CDR3 has 13 amino acids. Germline values: CDR1 SSHAT, CDR2 FNYEAQ (reference sequence). The CDR3 spells CASSFHGGAEQYF. CDR3 sequence (DNA): TGTGCTAGCAGCTTTCATGGGGGCGCCGAGCAGTACTTC.

The chain carries TRBV7-3 and TRBJ1-1; the match to TRBD1 covers 7 bases. This CDR3 is built from 16 residues. Looked up from germline, CDR1 is SGHTA and CDR2 is FQGTGA. Unmatched junction bases numbered 7, after V lost 2 bases and J lost 1 base. CDR3 residues: CASSLLGAGGNTEAFF. The CDR3 DNA sequence: TGTGCCAGCAGCTTACTAGGCGCAGGGGGGAACACTGAAGCTTTCTTT. Together with reference TRBV7-3 and TRBJ1-1, the CDR3 gives the full variable domain: GAGVSQTPSNKVTEKGKYVELRCDPISGHTALYWYRQSLGQGPEFLIYFQGTGAADDSGLPNDRFFAVRPEGSVSTLKIQRTERGDSAVYLCASSLLGAGGNTEAFFGQGTRLTVV.

The chain employs TRBV29-1 and TRBJ1-1; no definite D call. CDR1 and CDR2 from the germline V gene are SQVTM and ANQGSEA. The CDR3 has 15 amino acids. V lost 4 bases and J 2 bases, leaving 17 bases between the germline ends. This CDR3 reads CSVVGNPEGNTEAFF. DNA for the CDR3: TGCAGCGTTGTCGGGAACCCCGAGGGAAACACTGAAGCTTTCTTT. The full variable domain, in which reference TRBV29-1 and TRBJ1-1 provide the parts outside the CDR3, is SAVISQKPSRDICQRGTSLTIQCQVDSQVTMMFWYRQQPGQSLTLIATANQGSEATYESGFVIDKFPISRPNLTFSTLTVSNMSPEDSSIYLCSVVGNPEGNTEAFFGQGTRLTVV.

This chain connects TRBV27 to TRBJ2-1; D perhaps matches TRBD2 (5 bases). The CDR3 totals 15 residues. Germline V lookup: CDR1 MNHEY, CDR2 SMNVEV (reference sequence). The V end lost 7 bases, the J end lost 0 bases, and 13 bases lay between the germline ends. Here the CDR3 reads CASTIRGNSYNEQFF. The CDR3 coding sequence is TGTGCCAGCACCATACGGGGTAACTCCTACAATGAGCAGTTCTTC.

The J gene is TRBJ1-5, the V gene TRBV27; no definite D call. Germline V gene sequence: CDR1 MNHEY, CDR2 SMNVEV (reference sequence). The CDR3 has 15 amino acids. V lost 0 bases to trimming and J lost 0 bases, with 6 bases between them. Here the CDR3 reads CASSLSGRSNQPQHF. The CDR3 bases are TGTGCCAGCAGTTTATCCGGTCGTAGCAATCAGCCCCAGCATTTT.